This T cell receptor beta chain was sequenced during a study of molecular identifiers for immune sequencing clone quantification. Whole-study findings and limits: Jurkat TCR RNA that was spiked in from one cell was reportedly detectable among some 980,000 naive cells. Clones exceeding 20 RNA copies carried over 97% of effector molecules but under 1% of naive-cell molecules.

Via MiXCR, TCRdb re-called the PCR reads, giving one row per CDR3 protein. The sample includes under 600,000 distinct CDR3 sequences, about 26% of them seen just once. With 10%, 30% or 50% of RNA, about 20,000 to 1,100,000 naive CD8 T cells were sequenced. A few counts support this clonotype. Its antigen remains unidentified. The TCR comes from a human donor in good health. Some libraries in this study had Jurkat cell RNA spiked in. The sequencing sample was made of naive CD8+ T cells from blood, with Jurkat cell RNA spiked in. Stated subset: FACS-sorted CD8+CD4-CCR7+CD45RA+ naive T cells.

The CDR3: CASNTWDRGFGNYGYTF. DNA for the CDR3: TGTGCCAGCAACACCTGGGACAGGGGGTTTGGAAACTATGGCTACACCTTC. This chain connects TRBV7-2 to TRBJ1-2, with TRBD1 matching over 11 bases. Germline trimming cut 7 bases from V and 2 bases from J; bases unmatched to any gene: 12. CDR1 is SGHTA and CDR2 is FQGNSA in the germline V gene. The CDR3 totals 17 residues.